The 10 T cell receptor beta chains below come from one sample, sequenced in a study of CD4+ T cells in melanoma. Clones were sequenced by immunoSEQ multiplex PCR, and TCRdb holds only the in-frame ones, with some missing. The sample holds roughly 52,000 clones; about 70% are singletons and the top ten take around 5%. The material sequenced was tumor tissue. All receptors come from a human donor with melanoma.

V gene TRBV7-2 combines with J gene TRBJ2-5, with D possibly called TRBD1 or TRBD2 (6 bases each). CDR3 length: 12 residues. Trimming took off 1 base at V and 11 bases at J, with 11 bases between the two ends. CDR1 SGHTA and CDR2 FQGNSA come from the germline V gene. The CDR3 is CASSLGGALQYF. The DNA of the CDR3 is TGTGCCAGCAGCTTAGGGGGGGCCCTACAGTACTTC. Full variable domain (missing parts from reference TRBV7-2 and TRBJ2-5): GAGVSQSPSNKVTEKGKDVELRCDPISGHTALYWYRQSLGQGLEFLIYFQGNSAPDKSGLPSDRFSAERTGGSVSTLTIQRTQQEDSAVYLCASSLGGALQYFGPGTRLLVL.

A single count supports this clone. J is TRBJ1-2 and V is TRBV5-4; D not resolved. Germline V gives CDR1 SGHNT, CDR2 YYREEE (reference sequence). The CDR3 extends over 16 amino acids. V was clipped by 2 bases and J by 0 bases, with 14 bases between them. In DNA, the CDR3 is TGTGCCAGCAGCTTAAAGGCTACAGAAGCTAACTATGGCTACACCTTC. Protein: CASSLKATEANYGYTF.

J is TRBJ2-1 and V is TRBV7-9; 9 bases match TRBD1. This CDR3 has 15 residues. Germline CDR1 is SEHNR and CDR2 is FQNEAQ (reference sequence). V lost 4 bases to trimming and J lost 4 bases; unmatched junction nucleotides: 5. In nucleotides, the CDR3 is TGTGCCAGCAGCTCCGGGACAGGGTTTTACAATGAGCAGTTCTTC. It is translated as CASSSGTGFYNEQFF.

This clone was counted only a few times. The chain employs TRBV6-5 and TRBJ1-5, with 10 bases identical to TRBD1. Germline CDR1 is MNHEY and CDR2 is SVGAGI. V trimming: 8 bases; J trimming: 4 bases; junction bases outside the gene matches: 5. The CDR3 is 14 residues long. CDR3 in amino acids: CASWTGGINQPQHF. The CDR3 coding sequence is TGTGCCAGCTGGACAGGGGGGATAAATCAGCCCCAGCATTTT.

In this sample, this clone turned up once. The chain links TRBV5-1 to TRBJ2-3, with 8 nucleotides matching TRBD2. This CDR3 comprises 14 residues. Germline CDR1 SGHRS, CDR2 YFSETQ. V lost 4 bases and J lost 3; bases outside the gene matches: 4. The CDR3 DNA sequence: TGCGCCAGCAGCAACGGGGGGGCGACAGATACGCAGTATTTT. Its protein is CASSNGGATDTQYF.

By sample fraction, this clone is medium-sized. The chain recombines TRBV7-9 with TRBJ2-7; D unclear. Trimming left V 2 bases short and J 2 bases short, with 10 bases between. There are 14 residues in the CDR3. The V gene's germline CDR1 is SEHNR and CDR2 FQNEAQ (reference sequence). The CDR3 here is CASSLLSIPYEQYF. As DNA, the CDR3 is TGTGCCAGCAGCTTACTCAGTATCCCCTACGAGCAGTACTTC.

This clone showed up just a few times. This chain uses TRBV6-6 with TRBJ2-1, with 13 nucleotides matching TRBD2. V trimming: 6 bases; J trimming: 5 bases; junction bases outside the gene matches: 7. The CDR3 runs to 16 residues. Germline assignment: CDR1 MNHNY and CDR2 SVGAGI (reference sequence). This CDR3 is CASSRIGTSGDNEQFF. The CDR3 DNA is TGTGCCAGCAGCCGCATCGGGACTAGCGGGGACAATGAGCAGTTCTTC.

The rearrangement uses TRBV7-3 and TRBJ2-7; no reliable D call. The length of the CDR3 is 13 residues. From germline, CDR1 is SGHTA and CDR2 FQGTGA. The ends were cut back, 2 bases at V and 0 bases at J, with 5 bases in the middle. The CDR3 is CASSLALSYEQYF. CDR3 in DNA: TGTGCCAGCAGCTTAGCGCTCTCCTACGAGCAGTACTTC.

The chain combines TRBV5-6 with TRBJ2-7, with TRBD2 as a possible D gene (5 bases). The CDR3 spans 13 residues. Looked up from germline, CDR1 is SGHDT and CDR2 is YYEEEE. Deletions cut 3 bases from V and 0 bases from J, with 7 bases between. The CDR3 loop reads CASSYGSSYEQYF. The DNA of the CDR3 is TGTGCCAGCAGCTATGGGAGCTCCTACGAGCAGTACTTC.

V gene TRBV4-3 combines with J gene TRBJ2-1; 7 bases agree with TRBD2. This CDR3 has 15 amino acids. The V segment lost 4 bases and the J segment 5 bases; nucleotides outside the gene matches: 8. The germline V gene encodes CDR1 LGHNA and CDR2 YSLEER. As DNA, the CDR3 is TGCGCCAGCAGCCTAGGGGTGGGGGGGGACAATGAGCAGTTCTTC. Translated, it gives CASSLGVGGDNEQFF.